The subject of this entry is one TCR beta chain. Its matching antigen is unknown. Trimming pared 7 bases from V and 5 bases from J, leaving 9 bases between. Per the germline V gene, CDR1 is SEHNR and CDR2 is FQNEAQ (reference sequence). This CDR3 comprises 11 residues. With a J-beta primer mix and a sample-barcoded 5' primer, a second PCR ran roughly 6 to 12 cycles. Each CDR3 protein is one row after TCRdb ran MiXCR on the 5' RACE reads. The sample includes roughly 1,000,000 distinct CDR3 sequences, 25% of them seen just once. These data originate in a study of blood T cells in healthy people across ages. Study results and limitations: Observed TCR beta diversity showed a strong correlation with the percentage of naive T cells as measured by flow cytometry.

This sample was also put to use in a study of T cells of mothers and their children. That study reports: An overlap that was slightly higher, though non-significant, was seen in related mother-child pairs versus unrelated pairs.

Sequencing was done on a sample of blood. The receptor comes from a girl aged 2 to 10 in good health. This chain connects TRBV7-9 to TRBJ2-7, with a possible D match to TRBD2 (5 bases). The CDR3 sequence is CASMRENEQYF. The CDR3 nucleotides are TGTGCCAGCATGAGGGAGAACGAGCAGTACTTC.